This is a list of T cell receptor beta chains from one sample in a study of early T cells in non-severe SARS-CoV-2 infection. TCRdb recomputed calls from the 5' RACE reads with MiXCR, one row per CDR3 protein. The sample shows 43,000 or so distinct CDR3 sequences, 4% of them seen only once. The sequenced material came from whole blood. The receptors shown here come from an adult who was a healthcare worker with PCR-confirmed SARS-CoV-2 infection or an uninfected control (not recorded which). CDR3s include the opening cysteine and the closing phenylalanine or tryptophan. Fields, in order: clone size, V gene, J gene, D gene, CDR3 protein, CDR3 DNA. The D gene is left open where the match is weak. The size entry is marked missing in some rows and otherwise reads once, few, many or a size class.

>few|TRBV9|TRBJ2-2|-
CASSEGLENTGELFF
TGTGCCAGCAGCGAAGGCCTGGAAAACACCGGGGAGCTGTTTTTT
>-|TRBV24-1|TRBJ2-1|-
CATSGPGSYNEQFF
TGTGCCACCAGTGGTCCAGGGAGCTACAATGAGCAGTTCTTC
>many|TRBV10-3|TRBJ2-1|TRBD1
CAITRGQGKVNEQFF
TGTGCCATCACTCGGGGACAGGGAAAAGTTAATGAGCAGTTCTTC
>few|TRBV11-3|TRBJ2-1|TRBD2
CASSLEAGDYNEQFF
TGTGCCAGCAGCTTAGAGGCGGGAGACTACAATGAGCAGTTCTTC
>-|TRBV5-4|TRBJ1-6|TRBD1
CASSLSWGTGYFGSPLHF
TGTGCCAGCAGCTTGTCTTGGGGGACAGGGTATTTTGGTTCACCCCTCCACTTT
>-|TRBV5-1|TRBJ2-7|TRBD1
CASSTGQPPYEQYF
TGCGCCAGCAGCACGGGACAGCCTCCCTACGAGCAGTACTTC
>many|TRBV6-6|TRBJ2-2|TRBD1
CASSPQGVTGELFF
TGTGCCAGCAGTCCACAGGGGGTAACCGGGGAGCTGTTTTTT
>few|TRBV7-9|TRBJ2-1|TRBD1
CASSSGQGKFF
TGTGCCAGCAGCTCCGGACAGGGCAAGTTCTTC
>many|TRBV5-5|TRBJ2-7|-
CASSLGLQGSYEQYF
TGTGCCAGCAGCTTGGGGTTGCAGGGTAGCTACGAGCAGTACTTC
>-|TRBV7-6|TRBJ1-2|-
CASSSSGVYTF
TGTGCCAGCAGCTCCTCCGGGGTCTACACCTTC
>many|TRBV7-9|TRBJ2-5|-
CASSLARDQETQYF
TGTGCCAGCAGCTTGGCTAGGGATCAAGAGACCCAGTACTTC
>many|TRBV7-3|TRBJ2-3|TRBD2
CASSSIAGGGDTQYF
TGTGCCAGCAGCTCCATAGCGGGAGGGGGAGATACGCAGTATTTT
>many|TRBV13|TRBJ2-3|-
CASSFGNPEGDTQYF
TGTGCCAGCAGCTTTGGTAACCCCGAGGGAGATACGCAGTATTTT